In this sample, the clone carrying this T cell receptor beta chain turned up many times. The germline gives CDR1 MDHEN, CDR2 SYDVKM. Trimming shortened V by 6 bases and J by 3 bases, and 12 bases separated the two germline ends. The CDR3 consists of 13 residues. TCRdb itself ran the reads through MiXCR, one entry per CDR3 protein. The sample yields under 250,000 distinct CDR3 sequences, 29% seen once. This record comes from a study of kidney transplant recipient with SARS-CoV-2 infection. The sequence was collected from a male patient aged 25 to 39 who had COVID-19 and was a kidney transplant recipient. Among the T cells, some may be from the graft donor. This chain links TRBV28 with TRBJ2-7; the D is unclear. The material was a blood sample, obtained at baseline and on day 111 from a kidney transplant recipient. CDR3 bases: TGTGCCAGCAGCTCGGCACAGCTCTACGAGCAGTACTTC. Its protein is CASSSAQLYEQYF. The full variable domain, completed using reference TRBV28 and TRBJ2-7, is DVKVTQSSRYLVKRTGEKVFLECVQDMDHENMFWYRQDPGLGLRLIYFSYDVKMKEKGDIPEGYSVSREKKERFSLILESASTNQTSMYLCASSSAQLYEQYFGPGTRLTVT.